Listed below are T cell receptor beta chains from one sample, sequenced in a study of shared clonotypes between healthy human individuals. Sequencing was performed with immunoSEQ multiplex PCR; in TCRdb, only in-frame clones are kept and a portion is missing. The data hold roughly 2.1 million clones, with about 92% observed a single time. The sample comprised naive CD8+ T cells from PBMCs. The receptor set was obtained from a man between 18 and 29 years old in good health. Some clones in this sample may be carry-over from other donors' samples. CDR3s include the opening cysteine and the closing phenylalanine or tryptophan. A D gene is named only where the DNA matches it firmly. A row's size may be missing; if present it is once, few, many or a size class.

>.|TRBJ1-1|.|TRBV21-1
CASRTAEAFF
TGTGCCAGCCGGACTGCCGAAGCTTTCTTT
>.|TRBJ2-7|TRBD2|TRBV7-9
CASSSKGLAVYEQYF
TGTGCCAGCAGCTCAAAAGGACTAGCGGTCTACGAGCAGTACTTC
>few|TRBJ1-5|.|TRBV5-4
CASSLDSNQPQHF
TGTGCCAGCAGCTTAGACAGCAATCAGCCCCAGCATTTT
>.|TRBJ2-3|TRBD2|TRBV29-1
CSVEGGRADTQYF
TGCAGCGTTGAGGGCGGGAGGGCTGATACGCAGTATTTT
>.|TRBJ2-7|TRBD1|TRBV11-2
CASSLTPPTGPHEQYF
TGTGCCAGCAGTTTAACCCCTCCGACAGGGCCCCACGAGCAGTACTTC
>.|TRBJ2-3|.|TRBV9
CASSPFRGAGDTQYF
TGTGCCAGCAGCCCATTCCGCGGAGCGGGAGATACGCAGTATTTT
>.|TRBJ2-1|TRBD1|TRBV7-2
CASSYGQGPYNEQFF
TGTGCCAGCAGCTACGGACAGGGGCCATACAATGAGCAGTTCTTC
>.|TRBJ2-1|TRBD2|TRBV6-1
CASSVSGRSYNEQFF
TGTGCCAGCAGTGTTAGCGGGAGGTCCTACAATGAGCAGTTCTTC
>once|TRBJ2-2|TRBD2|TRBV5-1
CASIPGLAGGISNTGELFF
TGCGCCAGCATCCCCGGGCTAGCGGGAGGTATATCGAACACCGGGGAGCTGTTTTTT
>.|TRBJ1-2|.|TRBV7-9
CATPAPGDGYTF
TGTGCCACCCCGGCCCCTGGTGATGGCTACACCTTC
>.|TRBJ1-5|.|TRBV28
CASSFPGSDQWYQPQHF
TGTGCCAGCAGTTTTCCCGGTAGTGATCAATGGTATCAGCCCCAGCATTTT
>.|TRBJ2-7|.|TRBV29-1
CSVGGVGNYEQYF
TGCAGCGTTGGCGGGGTAGGTAACTACGAGCAGTACTTC
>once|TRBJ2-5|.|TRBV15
CATSRVEDIPQTQYF
TGTGCCACCAGCAGAGTCGAGGACATTCCTCAGACCCAGTACTTC
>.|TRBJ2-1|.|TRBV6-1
CASSEWVGNYNEQFF
TGTGCCAGCAGTGAATGGGTGGGAAACTACAATGAGCAGTTCTTC
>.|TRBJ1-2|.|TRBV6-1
CASSPRRQLEGYTF
TGTGCCAGCAGTCCCCGTAGGCAACTGGAGGGCTACACCTTC
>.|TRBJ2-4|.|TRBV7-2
CASSFVGGIQYF
TGTGCCAGCAGCTTCGTAGGGGGGATTCAGTACTTC
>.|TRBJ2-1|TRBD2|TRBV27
CASSLAAGGLWDEQFF
TGTGCCAGCAGTTTGGCAGCGGGAGGGCTTTGGGATGAGCAGTTCTTC
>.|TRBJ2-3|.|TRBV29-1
CSVRGLEGADTQYF
TGCAGCGTTCGGGGGTTGGAGGGGGCAGATACGCAGTATTTT
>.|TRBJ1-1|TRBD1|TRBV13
CASSLVGQGNTEAFF
TGTGCCAGCAGCTTAGTGGGACAGGGGAACACTGAAGCTTTCTTT
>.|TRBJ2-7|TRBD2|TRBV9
CASSVGLAANEQYF
TGTGCCAGCAGCGTAGGACTAGCGGCCAACGAGCAGTACTTC
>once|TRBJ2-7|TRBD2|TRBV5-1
CASSSGLAGEGVEQYF
TGCGCCAGCAGCTCCGGACTAGCGGGAGAAGGTGTCGAGCAGTACTTC
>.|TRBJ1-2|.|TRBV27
CASSFLASGGGYGYTF
TGTGCCAGCAGTTTTCTCGCTTCTGGGGGAGGCTATGGCTACACCTTC
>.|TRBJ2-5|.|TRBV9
CASSTKVGTYQETQYF
TGTGCCAGCAGCACAAAAGTAGGGACTTATCAAGAGACCCAGTACTTC
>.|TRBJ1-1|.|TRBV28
CASSLLPQGVGTEAFF
TGTGCCAGCAGTTTGTTGCCCCAGGGAGTAGGGACTGAAGCTTTCTTT
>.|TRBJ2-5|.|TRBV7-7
CASSPGPGQRQETQYF
TGTGCCAGCAGCCCCGGCCCAGGACAGAGACAAGAGACCCAGTACTTC
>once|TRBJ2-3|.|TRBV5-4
CASSSDSKTSTDTQYF
TGTGCCAGCAGCTCCGACAGTAAGACTAGCACAGATACGCAGTATTTT
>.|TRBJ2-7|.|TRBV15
CATSRDRDYTYEQYF
TGTGCCACCAGCAGAGATCGCGACTATACCTACGAGCAGTACTTC
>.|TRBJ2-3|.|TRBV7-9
CASSLRGITDTQYF
TGTGCCAGCAGCTTACGGGGGATAACAGATACGCAGTATTTT
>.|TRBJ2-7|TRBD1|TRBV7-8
CASSPAADRGREQYF
TGTGCCAGCAGCCCCGCCGCGGACAGGGGGCGCGAGCAGTACTTC
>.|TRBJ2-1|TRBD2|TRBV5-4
CASSPSSGSLGNEQFF
TGTGCCAGCAGTCCGAGTAGCGGGAGTCTAGGGAATGAGCAGTTCTTC
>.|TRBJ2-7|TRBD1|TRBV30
CAFHRGTYEQYF
TGTGCCTTTCACAGGGGAACCTACGAGCAGTACTTC
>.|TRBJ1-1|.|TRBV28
CASSPTNTGTEAFF
TGTGCCAGCAGTCCGACGAACACAGGCACTGAAGCTTTCTTT
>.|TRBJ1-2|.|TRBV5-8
CASSRRGDNYGYTF
TGTGCCAGCAGCAGGAGGGGGGATAACTATGGCTACACCTTC
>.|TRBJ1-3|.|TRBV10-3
CASHSGGSGNTIYF
TGTGCCAGTCATTCGGGGGGCAGTGGAAACACCATATATTTT
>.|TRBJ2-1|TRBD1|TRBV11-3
CASSPDRGAYNEQFF
TGTGCCAGCAGCCCAGACAGGGGGGCCTACAATGAGCAGTTCTTC
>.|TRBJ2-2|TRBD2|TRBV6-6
CASNPRTSTGELFF
TGTGCCAGCAACCCGAGGACTAGCACCGGGGAGCTGTTTTTT
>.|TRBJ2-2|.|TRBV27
CASSLQGPDTGELFF
TGTGCCAGCAGTTTGCAGGGCCCGGACACCGGGGAGCTGTTTTTT
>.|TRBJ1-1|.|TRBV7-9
CASSLGPAQNTEAFF
TGTGCCAGCAGCTTAGGACCGGCGCAGAACACTGAAGCTTTCTTT
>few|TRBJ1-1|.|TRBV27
CASSSYLTGLNTEAFF
TGTGCCAGCAGTTCCTACCTCACAGGGCTTAACACTGAAGCTTTCTTT
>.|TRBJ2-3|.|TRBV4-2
CASSQGATGGTDTQYF
TGTGCCAGCAGCCAAGGTGCAACGGGGGGCACAGATACGCAGTATTTT
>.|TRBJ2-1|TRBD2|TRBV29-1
CSVPGRTSVYNEQFF
TGCAGCGTTCCAGGGCGGACTAGCGTCTACAATGAGCAGTTCTTC
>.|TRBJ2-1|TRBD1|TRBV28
CASSRGDRGRRDEQFF
TGTGCCAGCAGTCGGGGGGACAGGGGGCGAAGAGATGAGCAGTTCTTC
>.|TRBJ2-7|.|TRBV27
CASSLDSGNEQYF
TGTGCCAGCAGTTTGGATAGCGGAAACGAGCAGTACTTC
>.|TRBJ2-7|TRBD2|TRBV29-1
CSGTSSYEQYF
TGCAGCGGGACTAGCTCCTACGAGCAGTACTTC
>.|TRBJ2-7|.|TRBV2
CASSYPGGAYEQYF
TGTGCCAGCAGTTATCCCGGGGGCGCCTACGAGCAGTACTTC